A selection of T cell receptor beta chains follows, all from one sample in a study of shared clonotypes between healthy human individuals. Profiled with immunoSEQ multiplex PCR; TCRdb holds only in-frame clones, not every one. The sample has around 700,000 clones; around 78% are singletons. Sequenced: memory CD4+ T cells sorted from blood. The receptors here all came from a woman in her twenties or thirties in good health. CDR3s include the opening cysteine and the closing phenylalanine or tryptophan. Each record gives: CDR3 protein, CDR3 DNA, clone size, D gene, V gene, J gene. The D gene is left open where the match is weak. Clone size is stated in some rows and not others, as once, few, many or a class when expanded.

CGVGRDPYEQYF	TGCGGCGTGGGGCGGGACCCCTACGAGCAGTACTTC	-	-	TRBV28	TRBJ2-7
CASSPQGSGNTIYF	TGTGCCAGCTCACCACAGGGTTCTGGAAACACCATATATTTT	many	-	TRBV18	TRBJ1-3
CASSSPGTGGAVQYF	TGTGCCAGCTCATCGCCCGGGACAGGGGGCGCGGTGCAGTACTTC	-	TRBD1	TRBV18	TRBJ2-7
CAISDGQLAGFGYEQYF	TGTGCCATCAGTGACGGACAGTTAGCGGGATTTGGGTACGAGCAGTACTTC	-	TRBD2	TRBV10-3	TRBJ2-7
CASSLYTSMAYTF	TGTGCCAGCAGTTTATATACCTCTATGGCCTACACCTTC	-	-	TRBV28	TRBJ1-2
CASSLAGAYYGYTF	TGTGCCAGCAGCCTTGCGGGGGCCTACTATGGCTACACCTTC	-	-	TRBV5-4	TRBJ1-2
CASSREPGTYSNQPQHF	TGCGCCAGCAGCCGAGAGCCTGGGACTTATAGCAATCAGCCCCAGCATTTT	many	-	TRBV4-1	TRBJ1-5
CASSDSVTSGRNEQFF	TGTGCCAGCAGTGACTCGGTAACTAGCGGGAGGAATGAGCAGTTCTTC	-	TRBD2	TRBV6-4	TRBJ2-1
CASLAGQADQPQHF	TGTGCCAGCCTAGCGGGACAGGCTGATCAGCCCCAGCATTTT	-	TRBD1	TRBV6-1	TRBJ1-5
CATLAGNTGELFF	TGTGCCACTTTAGCGGGAAACACCGGGGAGCTGTTTTTT	-	TRBD2	TRBV28	TRBJ2-2
CASSLQDDTEAFF	TGTGCCAGCTCACTACAGGATGACACTGAAGCTTTCTTT	once	-	TRBV18	TRBJ1-1